This TCR beta chain was observed in a study of T cell changes during pregnancy in multiple sclerosis. The CDR3 runs 16 residues. V shed 4 bases and J shed 6 bases, with 19 bases lying between them. CDR1 and CDR2 (germline): LGHNT, FRNRAP. This table comes from immunoSEQ multiplex PCR, and its TCRdb copy is limited to in-frame clones, with some not included. The table includes tens of thousands of clones, over 85% detected once. This sequence originates from a female donor with multiple sclerosis, enrolled in a pregnancy study. Here the sequenced sample was CD8+ T cells from peripheral blood mononuclear cells, taken before pregnancy. The chain joins TRBV12-5 to TRBJ2-1; perhaps TRBD1 as D (6 bases). CDR3 in amino acids: CASGSHQQGILNEQFF. DNA of the CDR3: TGTGCTAGTGGTTCGCACCAACAGGGTATTCTCAATGAGCAGTTCTTC.